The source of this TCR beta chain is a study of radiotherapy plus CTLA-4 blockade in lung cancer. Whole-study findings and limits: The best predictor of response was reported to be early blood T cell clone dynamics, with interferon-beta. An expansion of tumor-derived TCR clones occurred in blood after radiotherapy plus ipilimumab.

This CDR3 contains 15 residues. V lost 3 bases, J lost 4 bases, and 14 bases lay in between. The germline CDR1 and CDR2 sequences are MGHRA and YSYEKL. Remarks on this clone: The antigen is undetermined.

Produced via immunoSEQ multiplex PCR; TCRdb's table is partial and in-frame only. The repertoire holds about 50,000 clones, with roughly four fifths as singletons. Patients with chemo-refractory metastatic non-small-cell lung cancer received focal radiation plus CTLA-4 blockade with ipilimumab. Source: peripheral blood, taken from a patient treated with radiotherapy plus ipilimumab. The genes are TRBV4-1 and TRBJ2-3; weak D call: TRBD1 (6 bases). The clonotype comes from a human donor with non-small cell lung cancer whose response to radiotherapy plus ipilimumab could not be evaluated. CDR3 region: CASSHHGQSSDTQYF. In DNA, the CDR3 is TGCGCCAGCAGCCACCACGGACAGAGCTCAGATACGCAGTATTTT.